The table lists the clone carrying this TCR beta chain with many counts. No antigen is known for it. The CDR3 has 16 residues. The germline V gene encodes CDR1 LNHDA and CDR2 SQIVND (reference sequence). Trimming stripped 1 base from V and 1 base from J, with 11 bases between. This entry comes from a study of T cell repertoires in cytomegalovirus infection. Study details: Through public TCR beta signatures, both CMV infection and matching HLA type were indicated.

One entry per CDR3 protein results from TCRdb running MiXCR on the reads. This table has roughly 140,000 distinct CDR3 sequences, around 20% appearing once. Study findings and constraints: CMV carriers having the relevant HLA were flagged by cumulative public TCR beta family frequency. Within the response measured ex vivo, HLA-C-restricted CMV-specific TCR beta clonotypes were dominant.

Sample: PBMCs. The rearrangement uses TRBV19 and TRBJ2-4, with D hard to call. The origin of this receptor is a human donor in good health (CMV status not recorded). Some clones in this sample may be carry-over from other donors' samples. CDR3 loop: CASSIGGQLAKNIQYF. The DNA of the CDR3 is TGTGCCAGTAGTATAGGGGGTCAACTGGCCAAAAACATTCAGTACTTC.